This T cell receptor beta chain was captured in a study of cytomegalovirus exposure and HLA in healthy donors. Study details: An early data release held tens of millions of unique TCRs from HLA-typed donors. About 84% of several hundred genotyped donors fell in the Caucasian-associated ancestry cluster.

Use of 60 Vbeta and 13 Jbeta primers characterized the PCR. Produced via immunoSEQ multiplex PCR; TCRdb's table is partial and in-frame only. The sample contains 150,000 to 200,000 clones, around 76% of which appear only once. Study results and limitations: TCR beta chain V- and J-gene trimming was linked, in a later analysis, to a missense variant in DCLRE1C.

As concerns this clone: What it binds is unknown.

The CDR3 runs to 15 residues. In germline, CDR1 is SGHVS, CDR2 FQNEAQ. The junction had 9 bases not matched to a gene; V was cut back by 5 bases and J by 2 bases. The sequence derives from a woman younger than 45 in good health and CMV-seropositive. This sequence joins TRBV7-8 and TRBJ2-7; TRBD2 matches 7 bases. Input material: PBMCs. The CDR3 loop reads CASSHSGTITYEQYF. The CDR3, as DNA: TGTGCCAGCAGCCATTCCGGGACTATCACCTACGAGCAGTACTTC.